This is a list of T cell receptor beta chains from one sample in a study of T cell changes during pregnancy in multiple sclerosis. The repertoire was sequenced with immunoSEQ multiplex PCR; TCRdb's copy has only in-frame clones and lacks some. The sample holds about 27,000 clones; roughly 90% are singletons and the top ten take 8.3%. Sequencing was performed on CD8+ T cells from peripheral blood mononuclear cells, taken in the second trimester of pregnancy. Every receptor here comes from a female donor with multiple sclerosis, enrolled in a pregnancy study. CDR3s include the opening cysteine and the closing phenylalanine or tryptophan. The order of the fields is V gene, CDR3 length, J gene, CDR3 protein.

V gene: TRBV15; CDR3 length: 17; J gene: TRBJ2-2; CDR3 protein: CATSRGGWAGGTGELFF
V gene: TRBV29-1; CDR3 length: 13; J gene: TRBJ1-4; CDR3 protein: CSIPGDSNEKLFF
V gene: TRBV9; CDR3 length: 16; J gene: TRBJ2-1; CDR3 protein: CASSKGLAGVGYEQFF
V gene: TRBV15; CDR3 length: 17; J gene: TRBJ1-1; CDR3 protein: CATSRGVREGRDTEAFF
V gene: TRBV7-9; CDR3 length: 13; J gene: TRBJ2-1; CDR3 protein: CASTPPLAGEQFF
V gene: TRBV27; CDR3 length: 16; J gene: TRBJ2-2; CDR3 protein: CASSSIDRVNTGELFF
V gene: TRBV9; CDR3 length: 16; J gene: TRBJ2-1; CDR3 protein: CASSAFGLAGNAEQFF
V gene: TRBV7-2; CDR3 length: 15; J gene: TRBJ2-5; CDR3 protein: CASSLLGQSGETQYF
V gene: TRBV28; CDR3 length: 15; J gene: TRBJ2-7; CDR3 protein: CASSFLPGGGGEQYF
V gene: TRBV30; CDR3 length: 13; J gene: TRBJ1-1; CDR3 protein: CAWNGGRNTEAFF
V gene: TRBV4-2; CDR3 length: 16; J gene: TRBJ2-6; CDR3 protein: CASSQDDSSGANVLTF
V gene: TRBV10-3; CDR3 length: 15; J gene: TRBJ2-6; CDR3 protein: CAISESYSGANVLTF
V gene: TRBV27; CDR3 length: 14; J gene: TRBJ1-1; CDR3 protein: CASSTVQKVTEAFF
V gene: TRBV6-6; CDR3 length: 14; J gene: TRBJ2-7; CDR3 protein: CASTSGQLSYEQYF
V gene: TRBV7-9; CDR3 length: 16; J gene: TRBJ1-4; CDR3 protein: CASSGQARTQGEKLFF